Listed here are 24 T cell receptor beta chains from one sample, sequenced in a study of CD8 T cells in ankylosing spondylitis (dated by TCRdb to 2017 to 2019). The study at large found these results: A TCR beta motif of several highly homologous amino acid variants appeared characteristic of blood from ankylosing spondylitis patients.

Their antigen targets remain unknown. The method was 5' RACE. Sequencer: Illumina HiSeq 2500. TCRdb reanalyzed the raw reads on its own, using fastp at Q25 for trimming and MiXCR for clone calling, and kept in-frame beta chains. CDR3 protein duplicates are merged, each entry listing the most common genes and DNA. Across this sample there are some 840,000 distinct CDR3 sequences, with 10% to 15% seen only once. Roughly 0.51% of the sample rests with the top ten. The material sequenced was blood, either unsorted or a sorted T cell fraction (not recorded which). The source of these receptors is a male donor with ankylosing spondylitis.

This clonotype came up a few times. This rearrangement joins TRBV11-2 to TRBJ1-3, with a weak D call TRBD1 (6 bases). The CDR3 is made up of 15 amino acids. V was pared by 4 bases and J by 4 bases, with 14 bases between. Looked up from germline, CDR1 is SGHAT and CDR2 is FQNNGV. For the CDR3, the DNA is TGTGCCAGCAGCTCAACAGGGTTGTGGGGAAACACCATATATTTT. The encoded protein is CASSSTGLWGNTIYF.

The chain is built from TRBV10-3 and TRBJ2-7; D may be TRBD1 (6 bases). This CDR3 contains 14 residues. V lost 0 bases and J 13 bases, leaving 19 bases between the germline ends. From germline, CDR1 is ENHRY and CDR2 SYGVKD. The CDR3 loop is CAISESRGTNTGYF. DNA for the CDR3: TGTGCCATCAGTGAGTCGCGAGGGACAAACACCGGCTACTTC.

Only a few counts were recorded for this clonotype. The genes are TRBV7-8 and TRBJ2-1; TRBD2 aligns across 8 bases. J gave up 6 bases and V 4 bases, and 11 bases lay outside the gene matches. The CDR3 covers 16 residues. Per germline, CDR1 SGHVS and CDR2 FQNEAQ. CDR3 loop: CASSWGGTREGNEQFF. DNA for the CDR3: TGTGCCAGCAGCTGGGGCGGGACTAGGGAAGGCAATGAGCAGTTCTTC.

The rearrangement links TRBV20-1 to TRBJ2-5; D tentatively reads TRBD1 or TRBD2 (6 bases each). CDR1 is DFQATT, CDR2 SNEGSKA, per germline (reference sequence). This CDR3 has 14 amino acids. The germline V and J ends were trimmed by 6 bases and 3 bases, with 17 bases remaining between them. CDR3 in amino acids: CSAGGGRLEETQYF. DNA of the CDR3: TGCAGTGCAGGGGGTGGGAGGTTAGAAGAGACCCAGTACTTC.

The chain carries TRBV5-5 and TRBJ1-1; 7 nucleotides match TRBD1. The V gene's germline CDR1 is SGHKS and CDR2 YYEKEE (reference sequence). The CDR3 is 13 residues long. V trimming: 6 bases; J trimming: 6 bases; junction bases outside the gene matches: 8. CDR3 in amino acids: CASTDRDLSEAFF. As DNA, the CDR3 is TGTGCCAGCACCGACAGGGATCTTTCTGAAGCTTTCTTT.

The CDR3 loop reads CASSVALNYGYTF. Written as DNA, the CDR3 is TGTGCCAGCAGCGTAGCCCTAAACTATGGCTACACCTTC. The chain uses TRBV9 and TRBJ1-2; D unclear. The CDR3 runs to 13 residues. CDR1 SGDLS and CDR2 YYNGEE come from the germline V gene. V was pared by 0 bases and J by 2 bases, with 5 bases between.

This clonotype was observed a handful of times. The rearrangement joins TRBV9 to TRBJ2-3, with unresolved D. This CDR3 is built from 13 residues. Per the germline V gene, CDR1 is SGDLS and CDR2 is YYNGEE. V lost 0 bases and J 6 bases, leaving 8 bases between the germline ends. CDR3 DNA: TGTGCCAGCAGCGTAGACATTTTTGATACGCAGTATTTT. Protein product: CASSVDIFDTQYF. Full variable domain (outside the CDR3, taken from reference TRBV9 and TRBJ2-3): DSGVTQTPKHLITATGQRVTLRCSPRSGDLSVYWYQQSLDQGLQFLIQYYNGEERAKGNILERFSAQQFPDLHSELNLSSLELGDSALYFCASSVDIFDTQYFGPGTRLTVL.

This clonotype has just a few counts. The chain is built from TRBV6-1 and TRBJ2-4; D not resolved. In germline, CDR1 is MNHNS, CDR2 SASEGT. Trimming stripped 6 bases from V and 3 bases from J, with 9 bases between. CDR3 length: 13 amino acids. Here the CDR3 reads CASSPALKNIQYF. In nucleotides, the CDR3 is TGTGCCAGCAGCCCGGCTCTCAAAAACATTCAGTACTTC.

The chain couples TRBV7-3 to TRBJ2-7, with D tentatively TRBD2 (6 bases). The germline V gene has CDR1 SGHTA and CDR2 FQGTGA. The CDR3 runs to 13 residues. Trimming cost V 4 bases and J 6 bases, with 13 bases left between them. The CDR3 loop reads CASSWLRGGEQYF. The CDR3 DNA reads as TGTGCCAGCAGCTGGTTGCGGGGAGGCGAGCAGTACTTC.

The V call is TRBV29-1, the J call TRBJ1-4; TRBD1 might be the D (6 bases). The V end was cut by 7 bases, the J end by 8 bases, with 17 bases between. The CDR3 totals 13 residues. Germline lookup yields CDR1 SQVTM and CDR2 ANQGSEA. For the CDR3, the DNA is TGCAGCGCTGAGCGGGGGGCCGAGGAAAAACTGTTTTTT. Its protein is CSAERGAEEKLFF.

This clonotype was seen a handful of times. An end of the junction differs from the germline gene, which may be a read error. This chain connects TRBV7-9 to TRBJ2-3, with TRBD2 matching 9 bases. The CDR3 length is 15 residues. Germline V CDR1 and CDR2: SEHNR, FQNEAQ (reference sequence). The chain's CDR3 is CASRLAGDGTDTQYF. The DNA of the CDR3 is TGTGCCAGCAGATTAGCGGGGGACGGCACAGATACGCAGTATTTT.

This clonotype has a handful of counts. The CDR3 loop is CASSLAVSPSSYEQYF. In DNA form, the CDR3 reads TGTGCCAGCAGCTTAGCCGTCTCACCCTCATCCTACGAGCAGTACTTC. V gene TRBV7-9 combines with J gene TRBJ2-7; D gene uncertain. This CDR3 contains 16 residues. Germline CDR1 reads SEHNR; CDR2 reads FQNEAQ (reference sequence). V was shortened by 0 bases and J by 1 base, with 13 bases between the two germline ends.

The genes are TRBV5-1 and TRBJ2-2; 7 bases align to TRBD2. The germline CDR1 and CDR2 sequences are SGHRS and YFSETQ. The CDR3 is 16 residues long. With 1 base clipped from V and 1 base from J, the junction kept 4 bases outside the gene matches. The CDR3 is CASSLITGGNTGELFF. CDR3 coding DNA: TGCGCCAGCAGCTTGATTACGGGAGGGAACACCGGGGAGCTGTTTTTT. The whole variable domain, remainder taken from reference TRBV5-1 and TRBJ2-2, is KAGVTQTPRYLIKTRGQQVTLSCSPISGHRSVSWYQQTPGQGLQFLFEYFSETQRNKGNFPGRFSGRQFSNSRSEMNVSTLELGDSALYLCASSLITGGNTGELFFGEGSRLTVL.

Ten or more counts support this clonotype. The genes are TRBV24-1 and TRBJ2-7; 8 bases are a match to TRBD1. The V gene end was trimmed by 5 bases and the J gene end by 3 bases; junction bases not matched to a gene: 2. There are 13 residues in the CDR3. The germline V gene encodes CDR1 KGHDR and CDR2 SFDVKD. CDR3: CATSGTGLYEQYF. Here the CDR3 DNA reads TGTGCCACCAGTGGGACAGGGCTCTACGAGCAGTACTTC.

The sample holds a few counts of this clonotype. The chain has TRBV4-3 and TRBJ2-6; D may be TRBD1 or TRBD2 (5 bases each). The CDR3 has 16 residues. Looked up from germline, CDR1 is LGHNA and CDR2 is YSLEER. V was pared by 0 bases and J by 6 bases, with 12 bases between. The CDR3 sequence is CASSQDRGDVANVLTF. In nucleotides, the CDR3 is TGCGCCAGCAGCCAAGATAGGGGAGATGTGGCCAACGTCCTGACTTTC.

The chain combines TRBV20-1 with TRBJ2-1; 9 bases line up with TRBD2. J was trimmed by 4 bases and V by 0 bases; bases with no gene match: 10. The length of the CDR3 is 17 residues. Germline-derived CDR1 and CDR2 are DFQATT and SNEGSKA (reference sequence). This CDR3 reads CSARDRKRLAEYNEQFF. In nucleotides, the CDR3 is TGCAGTGCTAGAGATCGGAAGCGACTAGCGGAGTACAATGAGCAGTTCTTC.

This clonotype was counted between two and nine times. The rearrangement joins TRBV12-3 or TRBV12-4 to TRBJ2-7; 9 bases match TRBD1. The CDR3 extends over 18 amino acids. V shed 0 bases and J 2 bases; nucleotides not matched to a gene: 11. CDR3 loop: CASSLAAFRGDRAYEQYF. Written as DNA, the CDR3 is TGTGCCAGCAGTTTAGCGGCTTTCAGAGGGGACAGGGCCTACGAGCAGTACTTC.

The rearrangement uses TRBV24-1 and TRBJ2-7, with D unresolved. The length of the CDR3 is 13 residues. Trimming took off 2 bases at V and 1 base at J, with 5 bases between the two ends. CDR1 KGHDR and CDR2 SFDVKD come from the germline V gene. Here the CDR3 reads CATSDWGSYEQYF. The CDR3 DNA reads TGTGCCACCAGTGATTGGGGTTCCTACGAGCAGTACTTC.

The CDR3 nucleotides are TGTGCCAGCAGTGAATCAGGGACTGAGCAGTACTTC. This gives the protein CASSESGTEQYF. The chain is built from TRBV6-1 and TRBJ2-7; possibly TRBD2 for D (6 bases). From germline, CDR1 is MNHNS and CDR2 SASEGT. V was cut by 2 bases and J by 7 bases, with 9 bases left in between. The CDR3 consists of 12 residues.

This clonotype has a handful of counts. The gene calls are TRBV28 and TRBJ2-1, with D perhaps matching TRBD2 (6 bases). This CDR3 is 16 amino acids long. V shed 6 bases and J shed 0 bases, with 15 bases lying between them. The V gene's germline CDR1 is MDHEN and CDR2 SYDVKM. The CDR3 coding sequence is TGTGCCAGCAGACGGGGAGGCGGGGCCTCCTACAATGAGCAGTTCTTC. Translating it yields CASRRGGGASYNEQFF.

This clonotype was seen more than once but under ten times. V usage is TRBV20-1 and J usage is TRBJ2-5, with D maybe TRBD2 (5 bases). CDR1 and CDR2 from the germline V gene are DFQATT and SNEGSKA (reference sequence). The CDR3 covers 16 residues. V lost 1 base, J lost 0 bases, and 15 bases lay in between. The CDR3 is CSARGPGSEYQETQYF. CDR3 sequence (DNA): TGCAGTGCTAGAGGGCCGGGATCCGAGTACCAAGAGACCCAGTACTTC.

This clonotype was picked up many times. The chain has TRBV5-1 and TRBJ2-3; TRBD2 matches at 13 bases. The CDR3 is made up of 19 amino acids. J was trimmed by 0 bases and V by 0 bases; bases with no gene match: 7. Germline V gene data show CDR1 as SGHRS and CDR2 as YFSETQ. CDR3 DNA: TGCGCCAGCAGCTTGGCCGGGACTAGCGGGACCCTTAGCACAGATACGCAGTATTTT. This translates into CASSLAGTSGTLSTDTQYF. The full variable domain, rest sourced from reference TRBV5-1 and TRBJ2-3, is KAGVTQTPRYLIKTRGQQVTLSCSPISGHRSVSWYQQTPGQGLQFLFEYFSETQRNKGNFPGRFSGRQFSNSRSEMNVSTLELGDSALYLCASSLAGTSGTLSTDTQYFGPGTRLTVL.

The gene calls are TRBV7-2 and TRBJ2-7; D may be TRBD1 (6 bases). The CDR3 spans 13 residues. Germline V CDR1 and CDR2: SGHTA, FQGNSA. The germline V and J ends were trimmed by 5 bases and 7 bases, with 15 bases remaining between them. CDR3: CASSLERTAEQYF. The CDR3 nucleotides are TGTGCCAGCAGCCTCGAACGGACAGCGGAGCAGTACTTC.

This clonotype was observed at least ten times. V usage is TRBV4-2 and J usage is TRBJ2-3; 10 nucleotides align to TRBD2. Germline V gene data show CDR1 as LGHNA and CDR2 as YNFKEQ. V gave up 0 bases and J gave up 6 bases; unmatched junction bases: 9. CDR3 length equals 17 residues. The CDR3 protein is CASSQDGPSGSGDTQYF. CDR3 bases: TGTGCCAGCAGCCAAGATGGCCCTAGCGGGAGCGGTGATACGCAGTATTTT.